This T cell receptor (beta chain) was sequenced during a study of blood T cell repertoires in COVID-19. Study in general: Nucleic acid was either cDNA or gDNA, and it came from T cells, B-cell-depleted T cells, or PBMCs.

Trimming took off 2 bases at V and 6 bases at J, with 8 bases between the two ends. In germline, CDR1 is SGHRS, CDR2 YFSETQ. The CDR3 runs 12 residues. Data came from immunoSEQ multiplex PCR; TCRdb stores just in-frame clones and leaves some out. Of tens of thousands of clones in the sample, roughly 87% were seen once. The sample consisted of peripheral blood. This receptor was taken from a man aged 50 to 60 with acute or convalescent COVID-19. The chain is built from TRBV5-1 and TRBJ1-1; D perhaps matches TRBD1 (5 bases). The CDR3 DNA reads TGCGCCAGCAGCTTTGAAGGGGCTGAAGCTTTCTTT. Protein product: CASSFEGAEAFF.